The 23 T cell receptor beta chains listed next were all sequenced from one sample in a study of TIL therapy for anti-PD-1-resistant metastatic lung cancer. The immunoSEQ assay was v3. Produced via immunoSEQ multiplex PCR; TCRdb's table is partial and in-frame only. The sample contains tens of thousands of clones, 70% to 75% of which appear only once. Described time point: pre-treatment sample, taken before nivolumab and TIL therapy. Sample: blood, taken at baseline. The receptors were sampled from a person aged 25-80 years with non-small cell lung cancer.

The chain recombines TRBV29-1 with TRBJ2-7; D is possibly TRBD2 (6 bases). There are 13 residues in the CDR3. The ends were cut back, 4 bases at V and 5 bases at J, with 15 bases in the middle. CDR1 and CDR2 (germline): SQVTM, ANQGSEA. CDR3 sequence reads: CSVAGERRDEQYF. The CDR3, as DNA: TGCAGCGTTGCGGGGGAGAGACGTGACGAGCAGTACTTC.

The chain uses TRBV28 and TRBJ1-5, with a weak D call TRBD1 (5 bases). Germline V gene sequence: CDR1 MDHEN, CDR2 SYDVKM. Trimming shortened V by 2 bases and J by 6 bases, and 11 bases separated the two germline ends. The CDR3 consists of 14 residues. The CDR3 reads CASSLGGGTQPQHF. The CDR3 DNA reads as TGTGCCAGCAGTTTAGGCGGGGGGACTCAGCCCCAGCATTTT. Using reference TRBV28 and TRBJ1-5 for the parts outside the CDR3, the full variable domain is DVKVTQSSRYLVKRTGEKVFLECVQDMDHENMFWYRQDPGLGLRLIYFSYDVKMKEKGDIPEGYSVSREKKERFSLILESASTNQTSMYLCASSLGGGTQPQHFGDGTRLSIL.

The genes are TRBV19 and TRBJ2-5; D is unclear. The CDR3 is 14 residues long. V was clipped by 2 bases and J by 1 base, with 8 bases between them. Looked up from germline, CDR1 is LNHDA and CDR2 is SQIVND (reference sequence). The DNA for the CDR3 is TGTGCCAGTAGTATACAGGACCGCCAAGAGACCCAGTACTTC. Its protein is CASSIQDRQETQYF.

There are a few counts of this clone. The chain links TRBV5-1 to TRBJ1-1, with D uncertain. The CDR3 has 15 residues. The V end lost 5 bases, the J end lost 1 base, and 15 bases lay between the germline ends. The germline CDR1 and CDR2 sequences are SGHRS and YFSETQ. The CDR3 DNA follows: TGCGCCAGCAGTCCGCAGACATTAGCGAACACTGAAGCTTTCTTT. Translating gives CASSPQTLANTEAFF.

The gene calls are TRBV5-4 and TRBJ2-3, with TRBD2 matching 9 bases. Germline V lookup: CDR1 SGHNT, CDR2 YYREEE (reference sequence). The trim removed 0 bases at V and 3 bases at J, leaving 5 bases unmatched. The CDR3 is 16 residues long. CDR3 loop: CASSLGTSVETDTQYF. The CDR3 DNA follows: TGTGCCAGCAGCTTGGGGACTAGCGTGGAAACAGATACGCAGTATTTT.

The gene calls are TRBV27 and TRBJ2-2; D gene uncertain. CDR1 is MNHEY and CDR2 is SMNVEV in the germline V gene (reference sequence). Trimming left V 3 bases short and J 1 base short, with 9 bases between. CDR3 length: 15 amino acids. This chain's CDR3 is CASSLDRLNTGELFF. Written as DNA, the CDR3 is TGTGCCAGCAGTTTGGACCGCCTGAACACCGGGGAGCTGTTTTTT.

This chain links TRBV5-1 with TRBJ1-4; 8 positions agree with TRBD1. The V gene's germline CDR1 is SGHRS and CDR2 YFSETQ. This CDR3 spans 18 amino acids. The V gene end was trimmed by 5 bases and the J gene end by 0 bases; junction bases not matched to a gene: 12. The CDR3: CASRSGRTGLTTNEKLFF. In DNA, the CDR3 is TGCGCCAGCAGGTCCGGGCGGACAGGGCTAACAACTAATGAAAAACTGTTTTTT.

The rearrangement links TRBV9 to TRBJ2-7, with D perhaps TRBD2 (6 bases). This CDR3 has 14 residues. V lost 3 bases to trimming and J lost 4 bases, with 14 bases between them. Per germline, CDR1 SGDLS and CDR2 YYNGEE. The CDR3 DNA reads TGTGCCAGCAGCGAGGGAGGCGGTCCGTACGAGCAGTACTTC. Translated: CASSEGGGPYEQYF.

This clone was seen only once. V gene TRBV7-2 combines with J gene TRBJ1-2; 7 nucleotides align to TRBD1. CDR1 is SGHTA, CDR2 FQGNSA, per germline. The CDR3 has 14 residues. V shed 3 bases and J 5 bases; nucleotides not matched to a gene: 6. The CDR3 bases are TGTGCCAGCAGCTTTGAGGGACAGTTATATGGCTACACCTTC. It is translated as CASSFEGQLYGYTF. The whole variable domain, filled in from reference TRBV7-2 and TRBJ1-2, reads GAGVSQSPSNKVTEKGKDVELRCDPISGHTALYWYRQSLGQGLEFLIYFQGNSAPDKSGLPSDRFSAERTGGSVSTLTIQRTQQEDSAVYLCASSFEGQLYGYTFGSGTRLTVV.

CDR3 coding DNA: TGTGCCAGCTCACAGTACGCGGGACAGGGTGGTGCAAAACTGTTTTTT. Amino acid sequence: CASSQYAGQGGAKLFF. The rearrangement links TRBV18 to TRBJ1-4; 9 bases agree with TRBD1. Germline V gives CDR1 KGHSH, CDR2 LQKENI. CDR3 length equals 16 residues. The J segment lost 10 bases and the V segment lost 4 bases, leaving 13 bases of the junction unmatched.

The rearrangement uses TRBV2 and TRBJ1-5, with D unclear. V was pared by 4 bases and J by 0 bases, with 7 bases between. The CDR3 has 14 amino acids. Germline V CDR1 and CDR2: SNHLY, FYNNEI. The CDR3 reads CASSGLNSNQPQHF. The CDR3 DNA reads as TGTGCCAGCAGTGGTCTAAATAGCAATCAGCCCCAGCATTTT.

The chain joins TRBV28 to TRBJ2-5, with TRBD2 matching 12 bases. CDR1 MDHEN and CDR2 SYDVKM come from the germline V gene. There are 16 residues in the CDR3. The V and J ends lost 5 bases and 2 bases, in that order; junction bases with no gene match: 6. CDR3 in DNA: TGTGCCAGCAGTGAGACTAGCGGGGGCCCTCAAGAGACCCAGTACTTC. Protein: CASSETSGGPQETQYF.

This clone was counted between two and nine times. The rearrangement joins TRBV28 to TRBJ1-6; the D gene is possibly TRBD1 (6 bases). Between the trimmed V and J ends, which lost 3 bases and 1 base, there was a span of 10 bases. Germline-derived CDR1 and CDR2 are MDHEN and SYDVKM. CDR3 length: 16 residues. CDR3 coding DNA: TGTGCCAGCAGTTTCCCAGGGACATCCTATAATTCACCCCTCCACTTT. Protein: CASSFPGTSYNSPLHF.

The rearrangement joins TRBV27 to TRBJ2-1; 8 positions match TRBD2. This CDR3 spans 15 amino acids. V trimming: 5 bases; J trimming: 5 bases; junction bases outside the gene matches: 8. Germline V gives CDR1 MNHEY, CDR2 SMNVEV (reference sequence). The chain's CDR3 is CASSQRGNSNNEQFF. CDR3 nucleotides: TGTGCCAGCAGTCAGCGGGGGAACTCAAACAATGAGCAGTTCTTC.

This clone was detected only a few times. The chain carries TRBV28 and TRBJ1-5; weak D call: TRBD1 (5 bases). Germline CDR1 is MDHEN and CDR2 is SYDVKM. The CDR3 is 13 amino acids. Deletions cut 6 bases from V and 6 bases from J, with 12 bases between. CDR3 in DNA: TGTGCCAGCAGGCCTGCAGGGTCTCAGCCCCAGCATTTT. Residues: CASRPAGSQPQHF.

Only one count was recorded for this clone. This rearrangement joins TRBV28 to TRBJ2-3, with 8 bases fitting TRBD2. The CDR3 length is 15 residues. Germline V gives CDR1 MDHEN, CDR2 SYDVKM. J was trimmed by 3 bases and V by 6 bases; bases with no gene match: 8. This CDR3 is CASRGVAGSTDTQYF. The CDR3 nucleotides are TGTGCCAGCAGGGGGGTAGCGGGGAGTACAGATACGCAGTATTTT.

The rearrangement joins TRBV12-5 to TRBJ2-5, with D unclear. This CDR3 spans 12 amino acids. With 1 base removed from V and 0 bases from J, the gap between germline ends came to 0 bases. Germline V gives CDR1 LGHNT, CDR2 FRNRAP. CDR3 sequence reads: CASGLDQETQYF. In DNA form, the CDR3 reads TGTGCTAGTGGTTTGGACCAAGAGACCCAGTACTTC.

This clone turned up a few times. V gene TRBV7-3 combines with J gene TRBJ2-5; D uncertain. Trimming cost V 6 bases and J 4 bases, with 12 bases left between them. The CDR3 sequence is 13 residues long. Germline values: CDR1 SGHTA, CDR2 FQGTGA. Here the CDR3 DNA reads TGTGCCAGCAGTTCCTGGGTGGGAGAGACCCAGTACTTC. This codes for CASSSWVGETQYF.

V is TRBV7-6 and J is TRBJ2-5; the D is unclear. V gave up 2 bases and J gave up 4 bases, with 20 bases separating them. The CDR3 spans 17 residues. Germline CDR1 and CDR2: SGHVS and FNYEAQ. The CDR3 bases are TGTGCCAGCAGCTTAAGTGCGGCAGGCCAGGTATTAGAGACCCAGTACTTC. Its protein product is CASSLSAAGQVLETQYF.

The rearrangement uses TRBV6-5 and TRBJ1-2; 8 nucleotides align to TRBD1. Germline loops: CDR1 MNHEY, CDR2 SVGAGI. The CDR3 runs 15 residues. Trimming cost V 3 bases and J 2 bases; bases outside gene matches: 5. For the CDR3, the DNA is TGTGCCAGCAGTTATCTGCAGGGGGCGAACTATGGCTACACCTTC. Its protein product is CASSYLQGANYGYTF.

The gene calls are TRBV7-2 and TRBJ2-1; TRBD2 matches at 9 bases. CDR1 and CDR2 (germline): SGHTA, FQGNSA. The CDR3 consists of 14 residues. The trim removed 5 bases at V and 10 bases at J, leaving 9 bases unmatched. The CDR3 region is CASSPSRTSAEQFF. Written as DNA, the CDR3 is TGTGCCAGCAGCCCTAGCCGGACTAGCGCCGAGCAGTTCTTC.

V gene TRBV27 combines with J gene TRBJ2-3; D may be TRBD1 or TRBD2 (6 bases each). The V gene's germline CDR1 is MNHEY and CDR2 SMNVEV (reference sequence). V was shortened by 3 bases and J by 14 bases, with 15 bases between the two germline ends. The CDR3 loop spans 12 amino acids. This CDR3 is CASSFSGGTPYF. Here the CDR3 DNA reads TGTGCCAGCAGTTTCAGTGGCGGGACACCGTATTTT.

The chain carries TRBV28 and TRBJ1-6; TRBD1 is a possible D gene (5 bases). The CDR3 contains 14 residues. Germline-derived CDR1 and CDR2 are MDHEN and SYDVKM. V lost 5 bases and J 10 bases, leaving 15 bases between the germline ends. The CDR3 reads CASSPTGLNSPLHF. CDR3 DNA sequence: TGTGCCAGCAGTCCCACGGGGCTAAACTCACCCCTCCACTTT. Supplemented by reference TRBV28 and TRBJ1-6, the full variable domain reads DVKVTQSSRYLVKRTGEKVFLECVQDMDHENMFWYRQDPGLGLRLIYFSYDVKMKEKGDIPEGYSVSREKKERFSLILESASTNQTSMYLCASSPTGLNSPLHFGNGTRLTVT.